This T cell receptor beta chain was sequenced during a study of blood T cells in healthy people across ages. Notes on the study in general: Donor CMV status, an unknown factor, possibly confounded changes in expanded clonotypes. Observed TCR beta diversity showed a strong correlation with the percentage of naive T cells as measured by flow cytometry.

A sample-barcoded 5' primer and a J-beta primer mix were used in a second PCR of about 6 to 12 cycles. Each cDNA molecule was tagged by a template-switch adaptor with 12 random nucleotides. MiXCR, run by TCRdb on the 5' RACE reads, gives a single entry per CDR3 protein. The sample shows under 1,100,000 distinct CDR3 sequences, approximately 25% of them seen only once. Ten or more counts support this clonotype. The antigen remains unidentified. This CDR3 has 12 amino acids. CDR1 is SEHNR and CDR2 is FQNEAQ in the germline V gene (reference sequence). V dropped 4 bases and J dropped 4 bases, with 4 bases sitting between them. Separately, the same data were catalogued under a study of T cells of mothers and their children.

The rearrangement joins TRBV7-9 to TRBJ1-4; D not resolved. The sequence derives from a girl aged 2 to 10 in good health. The sample was blood. DNA for the CDR3: TGTGCCAGCAGCTCGATTAATGAAAAACTGTTTTTT. This gives the protein CASSSINEKLFF.